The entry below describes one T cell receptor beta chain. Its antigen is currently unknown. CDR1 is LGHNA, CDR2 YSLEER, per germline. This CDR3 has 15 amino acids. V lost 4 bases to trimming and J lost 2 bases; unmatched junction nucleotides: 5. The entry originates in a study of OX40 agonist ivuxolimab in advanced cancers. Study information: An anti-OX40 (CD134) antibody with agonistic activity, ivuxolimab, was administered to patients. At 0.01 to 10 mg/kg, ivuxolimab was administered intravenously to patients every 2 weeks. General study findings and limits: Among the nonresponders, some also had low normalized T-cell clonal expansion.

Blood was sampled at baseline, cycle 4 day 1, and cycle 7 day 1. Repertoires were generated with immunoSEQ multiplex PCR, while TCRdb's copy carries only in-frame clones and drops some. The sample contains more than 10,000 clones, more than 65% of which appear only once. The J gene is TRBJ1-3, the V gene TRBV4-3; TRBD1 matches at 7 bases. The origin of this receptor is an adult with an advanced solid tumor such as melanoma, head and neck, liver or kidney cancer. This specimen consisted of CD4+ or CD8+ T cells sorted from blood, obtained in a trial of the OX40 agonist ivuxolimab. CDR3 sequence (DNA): TGCGCCAGCAGCCGGGGGCAGGGGGCTGGAAACACCATATATTTT. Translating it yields CASSRGQGAGNTIYF.